This T cell receptor beta chain was identified in a study of spatial heterogeneity in lung cancer. Germline lookup yields CDR1 DFQATT and CDR2 SNEGSKA (reference sequence). The V segment lost 3 bases and the J segment 0 bases; nucleotides outside the gene matches: 2. The CDR3 is 15 amino acids. TCRdb redid the calling of the 5' RACE reads with MiXCR, one entry per CDR3 protein. The sample records about 94,000 distinct CDR3 sequences, approximately 19% being singletons. Time point given: blood at routine non-recurrence follow-up after resection. From tumor, nontumor lung or frozen PBMC, whole RNA was taken unsorted for sequencing.

The TCR comes from a male donor with early-stage non-small cell lung cancer. The chain combines TRBV20-1 with TRBJ2-3, with 11 nucleotides matching TRBD2. The sequencing used PBMCs, collected at follow-up. The chain's CDR3 is CSASPSGGSTDTQYF. DNA for the CDR3: TGCAGTGCTAGCCCTAGCGGGGGGAGCACAGATACGCAGTATTTT.